The present entry profiles one T cell receptor beta chain with its context. This clone was found once. It lacks a known antigen. Base quality data are lacking; no much larger clone is found one base away. TCRbeta CDR3 regions were amplified from genomic DNA using the immunoSEQ Assay, a bias-controlled multiplex PCR. The authors' analysis ran thus. The number of nucleated cells in each sample was estimated from the amplification of reference gene primers within the assay. To quantify the absolute abundance of each unique TCRbeta CDR3 rearrangement, sequence reads were collapsed and filtered. For each sample, productive Simpson clonality was calculated as the square root of Simpson's diversity index across productive rearrangements. TCRdb mirrors the immuneACCESS table, restricted to in-frame sequences. Some clones are absent from its copies; in checked studies, under half trace to an unresolved V gene, and the reason for the others is unknown. The V and J calls and the clone size are those of that table, but D and trimming were determined from the DNA. For this sample there are tens of thousands of clones; approximately 89% appear just once. The ten largest clones add up to around 7.2% of the sample.

Whole blood was collected in K2EDTA tubes by collaborating institutions according to the institutions' own protocols. Collaborator samples were shipped for TCRbeta analysis as frozen whole blood, isolated PBMCs, or DNA extracted from either sample type. V loses 4 bases, J loses 0 bases, and the germline ends lie 11 bases apart. Taken from the germline V gene, the CDR1 and CDR2 loops are SGHRS and YFSETQ. The CDR3 runs 15 residues from the cysteine to the phenylalanine. The only DNA kept is the CDR3, 45 bases in frame from the first base. The data belong to a study of blood T cell repertoires in COVID-19 (dated by TCRdb to the early 2020s). Turning to the overall study: Samples covering the acute and convalescent phases of COVID-19 were provided by collaborators in the United States, Italy and Spain. The material from the prospective study consisted of cDNA or gDNA derived from T cells, B-cell-depleted T cells, or PBMCs. Deeply sampled blood TCRbeta repertoires from subjects exposed to, actively infected with, or recovered from COVID-19 were included in the dataset. The repertoires were made available in a free public database intended to serve as a resource for research on the immune response to SARS-CoV-2. The samples were drawn from the first 160 participants of the ongoing ImmuneRACE study and from 1,254 subjects provided by 6 global collaborators. Nearly every sample came with metadata listing a de-identified subject ID, COVID-19 status, age in years and sex. Where available, HLA class I and class II types were taken from metadata supplied by the sample provider and were not determined by assay-based typing. General findings and caveats noted by the study authors: The amount of clinical and demographic metadata varied by source and participant and was provided uncurated.

Material: peripheral blood. The chain was built from TRBV5-1 and TRBJ1-3, and perhaps TRBD1 as D gene, on 5 matching bases. This TCR was sampled from a woman aged 80 or older with acute or convalescent COVID-19. In nucleotide form, the sequence is TGCGCCAGCAGCGACCCAGGGTCCTCTGGAAACACCATATATTTT. Its translation reads: CASSDPGSSGNTIYF.